This TCR beta chain was recovered during a study of cytomegalovirus exposure and HLA in healthy donors. The study's findings and limits: Researchers reported in a later analysis that a missense DCLRE1C variant was tied to TCR beta V- and J-gene trimming.

In the PCR, 60 Vbeta and 13 Jbeta primers were used. Sequencing was performed with immunoSEQ multiplex PCR; in TCRdb, only in-frame clones are kept and a portion is missing. The record lists some 46,000 clones, of which the ten most abundant hold more than 1.5%. With regard to this clone: Its antigen is still unknown.

Trimming shortened V by 6 bases and J by 5 bases, and 19 bases separated the two germline ends. Germline-derived CDR1 and CDR2 are MNHNS and SASEGT. CDR3 length: 15 residues. The receptor comes from a woman in her twenties or thirties in good health and CMV-seronegative. The chain uses TRBV6-1 and TRBJ1-2; perhaps TRBD1 as D (6 bases). Material: PBMCs. The CDR3 loop is CASSDRVGAIYGYTF. CDR3 sequence (DNA): TGTGCCAGCAGCGACCGTGTGGGGGCAATTTATGGCTACACCTTC.